The rows below give T cell receptor beta chains drawn from one sample of a study of identical twins. TCRdb re-called the 5' RACE reads through MiXCR, storing one row per CDR3 protein. In the table there are around 500,000 distinct CDR3 sequences, approximately 15% of which are singletons. This same sample was also part of a study on yellow fever vaccine responses in identical twins.

Sequenced sample: CD4+ T cells sorted from blood. These receptors originate from a young woman in good health. CDR3s include the opening cysteine and the closing phenylalanine or tryptophan. A D gene is named only where the DNA matches it firmly. The size field is filled for only some rows; it gives once, few, many or a size class.

>20|few|TRBJ2-3|NA|TRBV11-2
TGTGCCAGCAGCTTACTCAAAAGCGCTTGGGGGCGCGAGGGAACAGATACGCAGTATTTT
CASSLLKSAWGREGTDTQYF
>15|few|TRBJ1-4|TRBD1|TRBV7-9
TGTGCCAGCAGGTTTCAGGGGGCCGGGAATGAAAAACTGTTTTTT
CASRFQGAGNEKLFF
>16|NA|TRBJ2-3|TRBD2|TRBV2
TGTGCCAGCAGAATACTAGCGGGCCCACCCGCAGATACGCAGTATTTT
CASRILAGPPADTQYF
>16|NA|TRBJ2-2|NA|TRBV28
TGTGCCAGCGCAGGATGGGAACACCGGAACACCGGGGAGCTGTTTTTT
CASAGWEHRNTGELFF
>16|few|TRBJ2-7|TRBD2|TRBV20-1
TGCAGTGCTAGAGTACTCGGTCCGGGACTAGCCGGCGAGCAGTACTTC
CSARVLGPGLAGEQYF
>18|few|TRBJ2-2|TRBD1|TRBV7-8
TGTGCCAGCAGCTTAGAGAAGGGGGCAGGGATCTACACCGGGGAGCTGTTTTTT
CASSLEKGAGIYTGELFF
>11|few|TRBJ2-7|NA|TRBV20-1
TGCAGTGCTAGTTGGCGGGGCGAGCAGTACTTC
CSASWRGEQYF
>12|few|TRBJ1-4|NA|TRBV20-1
TGCAGTGCCCAACTTCTCTATGAAAAACTGTTTTTT
CSAQLLYEKLFF
>15|NA|TRBJ2-3|NA|TRBV24-1
TGTGCCACCAGTGATACCAGGGAGGGCACAGATACGCAGTATTTT
CATSDTREGTDTQYF
>15|few|TRBJ2-5|NA|TRBV28
TGTGCCAGCAGTGCTCTAGCAATTGGCCAAGAGACCCAGTACTTC
CASSALAIGQETQYF
>14|few|TRBJ1-4|NA|TRBV7-2
TGTGCCAGCAGCATGACAGGTCGTAATGAAAAACTGTTTTTT
CASSMTGRNEKLFF
>14|NA|TRBJ2-4|NA|TRBV11-3
TGTGCCAGCAGTCCCAGTCCAGCCAAAAACATTCAGTACTTC
CASSPSPAKNIQYF
>14|NA|TRBJ2-1|TRBD2|TRBV29-1
TGCAGCGTTGAAGTACTAGCGGGAGGAGGTGAGCAGTTCTTC
CSVEVLAGGGEQFF
>14|few|TRBJ1-1|NA|TRBV6-1
TGTGCCAGCAGACCGTGGACAGAGAACACTGAAGCTTTCTTT
CASRPWTENTEAFF
>14|few|TRBJ2-1|TRBD1|TRBV7-9
TGTGCCAGCAGCTTAGAGGGGGCTAACAATGAGCAGTTCTTC
CASSLEGANNEQFF
>14|NA|TRBJ2-7|NA|TRBV5-1
TGCGCCAGCAGCTGGGGTCAACCTGCGGGCGAGCAGTACTTC
CASSWGQPAGEQYF
>14|few|TRBJ1-5|NA|TRBV3-1
TGTGCCAGCAGCCTGGGACAAATCAATCAGCCCCAGCATTTT
CASSLGQINQPQHF
>15|NA|TRBJ2-1|TRBD2|TRBV29-1
TGCAGCGTTGTTGGCGGGAGGAACTCCTACAATGAGCAGTTCTTC
CSVVGGRNSYNEQFF
>13|NA|TRBJ2-5|NA|TRBV20-1
TGCAGTGCGAGAATCCCCAGGGCAAGGGCCCAGTACTTC
CSARIPRARAQYF
>13|many|TRBJ2-3|NA|TRBV12-3/TRBV12-4
TGTGCCAGCAGGGGACAAATCACAGATACGCAGTATTTT
CASRGQITDTQYF
>13|NA|TRBJ2-2|TRBD1|TRBV30
TGTGCCTGGAGTAATACAGGGGAGGGGGAGCTGTTTTTT
CAWSNTGEGELFF
>13|NA|TRBJ2-7|NA|TRBV18
TGTGCCAGCTCCCGGGACACCACTAGCGAGCAGTACTTC
CASSRDTTSEQYF
>12|NA|TRBJ1-1|NA|TRBV28
TGTGCCAGCACCCTCGAAGGAACTGAAGCTTTCTTT
CASTLEGTEAFF
>17|NA|TRBJ2-7|TRBD2|TRBV2
TGTGCCAGCATCAAAGGACTAGCGGGAGATCCACCCTACGAGCAGTACTTC
CASIKGLAGDPPYEQYF
>12|NA|TRBJ2-5|NA|TRBV10-3
TGTGCCATCAGTGGAAACCAAGAGACCCAGTACTTC
CAISGNQETQYF
>13|few|TRBJ2-7|TRBD1|TRBV20-1
TGCAGTGCCGACGGGACAGGGGGCCACGAGCAGTACTTC
CSADGTGGHEQYF
>18|NA|TRBJ2-1|TRBD2|TRBV29-1
TGCAGCGTTCTCCTGGGACTAGCGGGAGGCCTCTCCTACAATGAGCAGTTCTTC
CSVLLGLAGGLSYNEQFF
>14|many|TRBJ2-1|TRBD1|TRBV29-1
TGCAGCGTGAGGGGACAGGGGCTAGTAAATGAGCAGTTCTTC
CSVRGQGLVNEQFF
>15|many|TRBJ2-7|NA|TRBV12-3/TRBV12-4
TGTGCCAGCAGCGAGAGGACCTGGAGCTCCTACGAGCAGTACTTC
CASSERTWSSYEQYF
>15|few|TRBJ2-1|NA|TRBV5-1
TGCGCCAGCAGCTTGGGACTACTACTCTACAATGAGCAGTTCTTC
CASSLGLLLYNEQFF
>14|NA|TRBJ1-2|NA|TRBV9
TGTGCCAGCAGCGTAGCTGGAGCAGATTATGGCTACACCTTC
CASSVAGADYGYTF
>15|NA|TRBJ2-3|NA|TRBV7-2
TGTGCCAGCAGCTTAATCAAAAGTGGCACAGATACGCAGTATTTT
CASSLIKSGTDTQYF
>14|many|TRBJ2-3|TRBD2|TRBV20-1
TGCAGTGCCCGGACTAGCGGGACAACAGATACGCAGTATTTT
CSARTSGTTDTQYF
>14|NA|TRBJ2-7|NA|TRBV7-6
TGTGCCAGCAGCTTAATGACAGGTTCCTACGAGCAGTACTTC
CASSLMTGSYEQYF
>13|NA|TRBJ2-1|NA|TRBV11-1
TGTGCCAGCAGCTTAATGGCACTACATGAGCAGTTCTTC
CASSLMALHEQFF
>16|NA|TRBJ1-5|NA|TRBV14
TGTGCCAGCAGCCAGGCTGGCCGGGGCGTGGATCAGCCCCAGCATTTT
CASSQAGRGVDQPQHF
>15|NA|TRBJ2-1|TRBD1|TRBV4-3
TGCGCCAGCAGCCAAGAGGCGGACAGGGTCAATGAGCAGTTCTTC
CASSQEADRVNEQFF
>12|few|TRBJ1-4|NA|TRBV28
TGTGCCAGCATTTCAGGGACGCGAAAACTGTTTTTT
CASISGTRKLFF
>14|NA|TRBJ2-4|TRBD1|TRBV5-5
TGTGCCAGCAGCGGGGGACAGCTTGAGGACATTCAGTACTTC
CASSGGQLEDIQYF